This T cell receptor (beta chain) is from a study of cytomegalovirus exposure and HLA in healthy donors. Looking at the study overall: An analysis done earlier identified 120 million or so unique TCR beta sequences from about 179 million T cells. Around 85 million unique TCR sequences came from HLA-typed donors in an early release. Study results and caveats: The study assumed roughly uniform donor sequencing depth for presence/absence analyses.

On this clone itself: The antigen is not known.

A multiplex PCR was run with 60 Vbeta primers and 13 Jbeta primers. Assay: immunoSEQ multiplex PCR; the TCRdb copy retains only in-frame clones and omits some. Of about 160,000 clones in the sample, 75% to 90% were seen once. Input material: PBMCs. The origin of this receptor is a woman between 18 and 29 years old in good health and CMV-seronegative.

The CDR3 loop is CASSLDEGEQFF. CDR3 DNA sequence: TGTGCCAGCAGTTTAGATGAGGGTGAGCAGTTCTTC. The gene calls are TRBV27 and TRBJ2-1, with D tentatively TRBD2 (5 bases). The CDR3 has 12 residues. Germline assignment: CDR1 MNHEY and CDR2 SMNVEV (reference sequence). Trimming stripped 2 bases from V and 9 bases from J, with 8 bases between.